The clone carrying this TCR beta chain appeared a single time. The target antigen is unknown. Healthy Caucasian individuals from Russia aged about 6 to 95 served as donors. Alongside a J-beta primer mix, a sample-barcoded 5' primer served in a second PCR lasting about 7 to 12 cycles. A template-switch adaptor containing 12 random nucleotides labeled each cDNA molecule. TCRdb reprocessed the 5' RACE reads via MiXCR and lists one record per CDR3 protein. Of fewer than 2 million distinct CDR3 sequences in the sample, approximately 40% are singletons; the top ten hold about 21%. This sample is part of a study of blood T cells in healthy people across ages. Broader study findings: Naive T cell percentage by flow cytometry tracked strongly with beta diversity.

CDR1 is DFQATT and CDR2 is SNEGSKA in the germline V gene (reference sequence). This CDR3 region has 12 residues. V was cut by 8 bases and J by 2 bases, with 12 bases left in between. The sample consisted of blood. The source is a human donor in good health. This chain links TRBV20-1 with TRBJ2-5; D gene unclear. The CDR3 loop reads CSSHESQETQYF. The CDR3 nucleotides are TGCAGTTCCCACGAGAGTCAAGAGACCCAGTACTTC.